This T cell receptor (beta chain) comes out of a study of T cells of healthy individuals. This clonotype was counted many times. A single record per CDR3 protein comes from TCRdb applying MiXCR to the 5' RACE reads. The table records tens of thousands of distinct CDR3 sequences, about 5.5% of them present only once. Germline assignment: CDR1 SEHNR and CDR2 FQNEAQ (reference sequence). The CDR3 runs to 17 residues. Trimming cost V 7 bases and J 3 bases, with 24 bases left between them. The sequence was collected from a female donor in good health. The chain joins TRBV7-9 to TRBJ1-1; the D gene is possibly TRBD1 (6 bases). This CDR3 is CASTLPAGAMEYTEAFF. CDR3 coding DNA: TGTGCCAGCACCCTCCCCGCAGGGGCGATGGAGTACACTGAAGCTTTCTTT. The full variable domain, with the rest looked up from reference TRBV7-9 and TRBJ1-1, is DTGVSQNPRHKITKRGQNVTFRCDPISEHNRLYWYRQTLGQGPEFLTYFQNEAQLEKSRLLSDRFSAERPKGSFSTLEIQRTEQGDSAMYLCASTLPAGAMEYTEAFFGQGTRLTVV.